The clone carrying this T cell receptor beta chain has a single count. Its target is unknown. The data were obtained in a study of shared clonotypes between healthy human individuals. General study findings and limits: An anticipated effect of sequencing depth on clonotype sharing among donors was recognized. The researchers took only blood, and tissue repertoires probably look different.

Replicate PCRs were loaded with around 280 ng DNA from unsorted PBMC, around 30,000 T cell genomes. Profiled with immunoSEQ multiplex PCR; TCRdb holds only in-frame clones, not every one. The sample has over 400,000 clones, 60% to 80% seen once. The CDR3 has 15 residues. The germline V gene has CDR1 SGHRS and CDR2 YFSETQ. Trimming left V 4 bases short and J 3 bases short, with 13 bases between. Sequencing was done on a sample of PBMCs. This chain links TRBV5-1 with TRBJ2-2, with D possibly being TRBD2 (6 bases). The clonotype originates from a woman between 40 and 50 years old in good health. Some clones in this sample may be carry-over from other donors' samples. In DNA, the CDR3 is TGCGCCAGCAGCCGGGGTAGCGGTTACACCGGGGAGCTGTTTTTT. Its translation: CASSRGSGYTGELFF.